The rows below give T cell receptor beta chains drawn from one sample of a study of cytomegalovirus exposure and HLA in healthy donors. Clones were sequenced by immunoSEQ multiplex PCR, and TCRdb holds only the in-frame ones, with some missing. The table records 150,000 to 180,000 clones, roughly three quarters of them present only once. The specimen sequenced was PBMCs. These receptor sequences come from a man under 40 in good health and CMV-seropositive. Each CDR3 is given with its conserved first and last residue. Each record gives: D gene, J gene, V gene, clone size, CDR3 DNA, CDR3 protein. A D gene is named only where the DNA matches it firmly. Clone size is given for some rows only: seen once, a few or many times, or a class if the clone is expanded.

. | TRBJ2-7 | TRBV6-5 | . | TGTGCCAGCAGTTACGGGCTAGCCCACGAGCAGTACTTC | CASSYGLAHEQYF
. | TRBJ1-3 | TRBV6-5 | . | TGTGCCAGCCGCCCAAGCTGGGGAAACACCATATATTTT | CASRPSWGNTIYF
TRBD2 | TRBJ2-7 | TRBV5-4 | once | TGTGCCAGCAGCTTTAAAAGCGGGAGGGCCTCCGAGCAGTACTTC | CASSFKSGRASEQYF
. | TRBJ2-3 | TRBV19 | few | TGTGCCAGTAGTATAGCCGGGAGTGGTACAGATACGCAGTATTTT | CASSIAGSGTDTQYF
. | TRBJ1-2 | TRBV4-2 | . | TGTGCCAGCAGCCAAGAAGCAGGGCTAGATAACTATGGCTACACCTTC | CASSQEAGLDNYGYTF
. | TRBJ2-2 | TRBV15 | . | TGTGCCACCAGCAGAGATCGTAAGCCCCCGGGCACCGGGGAGCTGTTTTTT | CATSRDRKPPGTGELFF
TRBD2 | TRBJ2-5 | TRBV12-5 | . | TGTGCTAGTGGTTTGGGATGGACTAGTAGTGAAGAGACCCAGTACTTC | CASGLGWTSSEETQYF
. | TRBJ2-7 | TRBV6-6 | . | TGTGCCTCCTCGTGGGGGCCCAACGAGCAGTACTTC | CASSWGPNEQYF
. | TRBJ2-2 | TRBV10-3 | . | TGTGCCATCAGTGAGTCGTTTGCAGGGGGAGGAAACACCGGGGAGCTGTTTTTT | CAISESFAGGGNTGELFF
. | TRBJ2-7 | TRBV2 | few | TGTGCCAGCAGTGAAGTGGGGCACCTCCCCGAGCAGTACTTC | CASSEVGHLPEQYF
TRBD1 | TRBJ1-1 | TRBV13 | few | TGTGCCAGCAGCCAGACAGGGACAGGGGGAGACACTGAAGCTTTCTTT | CASSQTGTGGDTEAFF
TRBD1 | TRBJ1-5 | TRBV10-3 | few | TGTGCCACGGCGGGACAGCTAGATAGCAATCAGCCCCAGCATTTT | CATAGQLDSNQPQHF
TRBD2 | TRBJ2-5 | TRBV6-6 | . | TGTGCCAGCAGCCAACTAGCGAGAGTTGGAGAGACCCAGTACTTC | CASSQLARVGETQYF
TRBD2 | TRBJ2-1 | TRBV7-2 | . | TGTGCCAGCAGCATACCGCGGGGGGAGCAGTTCTTC | CASSIPRGEQFF